What follows describes a single T cell receptor (beta chain). This entry belongs to a study of blood T cell repertoires in COVID-19. Study summary: The United States, Italy and Spain were the sources of the acute and convalescent COVID-19 samples. The cDNA or gDNA used as material had been derived from T cells, B-cell-depleted T cells, or PBMCs.

Per the study methods: By means of reference gene primer amplification, nucleated cell counts were estimated. Only in-frame clones appear in the TCRdb table, and some are missing; sequencing was by immunoSEQ multiplex PCR. V and J calls and clone size come straight from that table; D and trimming were deduced from the DNA. The sample lists about 140,000 clones; under 90% were seen once. The V gene's germline CDR1 is GTSNPN and CDR2 SVGIG (reference sequence). CDR3 length: 13 amino acids. V lost 2 bases and J lost 2, with 10 bases in between. The clonotype comes from a man between 70 and 80 years old who had recovered from COVID-19. Sequencing used peripheral blood. This chain connects TRBV30 to TRBJ2-7, with D possibly being TRBD2 (5 bases). Written as DNA, the CDR3 is TGTGCCTGGAGTCGGGGTGCTACCTACGAGCAGTACTTC. Protein product: CAWSRGATYEQYF.